This entry is about one T cell receptor beta chain. Antigen specificity is unknown. This specimen belongs to a study of siplizumab effects on memory and regulatory T cells. General observations from the study: Suppressive activity of Tregs proliferating in siplizumab cultures remained unconfirmed. Naive T cells looked more diverse than memory cells, and they looked like major contributors to the alloresponse. The average Treg-derived proportion among mappable alloreactive CD4+ clones was 65% to 75% with siplizumab versus 26.9% in controls.

The ends were cut back, 2 bases at V and 6 bases at J, with 11 bases in the middle. Looked up from germline, CDR1 is MGHDK and CDR2 is SYGVNS. The CDR3 consists of 15 residues. The assay covered roughly 97,000 TCR templates per sample. TCRdb keeps only in-frame clones here, not all; method: immunoSEQ multiplex PCR. The sample lists tens of thousands of clones; more than 85% were seen once. The sequencing input was CD8+ T cells sorted from blood. This clonotype originated in a human donor in good health. The chain combines TRBV25-1 with TRBJ1-6; D gene ambiguous. The CDR3 reads CASSEPAATNSPLHF. CDR3 coding DNA: TGTGCCAGCAGTGAACCGGCAGCCACTAATTCACCCCTCCACTTT.